The clone carrying this T cell receptor (beta chain) was seen many times. Its specificity is not known. The V end lost 7 bases, the J end lost 1 base, and 28 bases lay between the germline ends. This CDR3 has 19 residues. Unique molecular identifiers featured in how the TCRbeta library was prepared. TCRdb itself ran the PCR reads through MiXCR, one entry per CDR3 protein. The repertoire holds roughly 70,000 distinct CDR3 sequences, approximately 4.4% seen once, with approximately 20% in the top ten. The entry originates in a study of T-cell reconstitution after alpha-beta-depleted transplantation in children. Study-wide results and caveats: A year had passed since transplant, and T-cell counts and diversity by then came mostly from newly produced T cells. After transplant, at about two months, alpha-beta T cells were reportedly derived from several hundred expanded graft clones. Several patients had high TCRbeta diversity at day 60; it came from surviving recipient T cells and thymic progenitors.

This chain uses TRBV12-3 or TRBV12-4 with TRBJ2-5; weak D call: TRBD2 (7 bases). This material consisted of PBMCs, mostly from graft donor cells, taken 180 days after TCRalphabeta/CD19-depleted stem cell transplant. The TCR comes from a boy in the first two years of life who had a stem cell transplant for acute myeloid leukemia, so the T cells may come from the graft donor. CDR3 sequence: CASTGGLVSVKVPQETQYF. The CDR3 DNA is TGTGCCAGCACCGGGGGGCTAGTAAGCGTAAAAGTCCCCCAAGAGACCCAGTACTTC.